What follows are 27 T cell receptor beta chains derived from one specimen sequenced in a study of blood T cell repertoires in COVID-19. Clones were sequenced by immunoSEQ multiplex PCR, and TCRdb holds only the in-frame ones, with some missing. The sample shows roughly 230,000 clones, about 80% of them seen only once. Sample: peripheral blood. Every receptor here comes from a woman between 50 and 59 years old with acute or convalescent COVID-19.

This clone came up a few times. The chain links TRBV20-1 to TRBJ1-2, with 7 bases lining up with TRBD1. The CDR3 covers 12 residues. Germline V gives CDR1 DFQATT, CDR2 SNEGSKA (reference sequence). V shed 3 bases and J 4 bases; nucleotides not matched to a gene: 2. The DNA for the CDR3 is TGCAGTGCTAGTAACAGGGGCTATGGCTACACCTTC. This encodes CSASNRGYGYTF.

The chain uses TRBV3-1 (or the pseudogene TRBV3-2) and TRBJ1-3, with unresolved D. V lost 4 bases and J lost 4, with 14 bases in between. This CDR3 comprises 15 residues. In germline, CDR1 is LGHDT, CDR2 YNNKEL (reference sequence). The CDR3 nucleotides read TGTGCCAGCAGCCGGACGCGCGGGGAGGGAAACACCATATATTTT. This codes for CASSRTRGEGNTIYF.

The chain links TRBV27 to TRBJ2-7, with TRBD1 matching over 8 bases. V was clipped by 0 bases and J by 6 bases; unmatched bases: 10. Germline loops: CDR1 MNHEY, CDR2 SMNVEV (reference sequence). CDR3 size: 16 residues. CDR3: CASSLSPPGQGLEQYF. The DNA of the CDR3 is TGTGCCAGCAGTTTATCCCCCCCTGGACAGGGCCTCGAGCAGTACTTC.

In its sample, this clone was seen once. The gene calls are TRBV28 and TRBJ2-2; TRBD1 might be the D (5 bases). This CDR3 has 19 residues. V lost 6 bases and J 1 base, leaving 24 bases between the germline ends. Germline lookup yields CDR1 MDHEN and CDR2 SYDVKM. CDR3 DNA sequence: TGTGCCAGCAGCCACCTCCTGTGGTGGGGCCAGGAGAACACCGGGGAGCTGTTTTTT. Its protein is CASSHLLWWGQENTGELFF.

This chain connects TRBV4-1 to TRBJ2-7; D is uncertain. Trimming stripped 1 base from V and 1 base from J, with 8 bases between. The CDR3 loop spans 14 amino acids. In germline, CDR1 is MGHRA, CDR2 YSYEKL. The CDR3 DNA reads as TGCGCCAGCAGCCAAGGACCAGGATCCTACGAGCAGTACTTC. As protein: CASSQGPGSYEQYF.

The V call is TRBV27, the J call TRBJ1-6; D is perhaps TRBD1 (5 bases). This CDR3 comprises 14 residues. CDR1 MNHEY and CDR2 SMNVEV come from the germline V gene (reference sequence). V lost 6 bases and J 8 bases, leaving 14 bases between the germline ends. CDR3 sequence: CASRPRVEDSPLHF. For the CDR3, the DNA is TGTGCCAGCAGACCCAGGGTTGAGGATTCACCCCTCCACTTT.

V and J are TRBV10-3 and TRBJ1-4; 7 nucleotides align to TRBD1. CDR1 and CDR2 from the germline V gene are ENHRY and SYGVKD. The CDR3 runs 14 residues. J gave up 3 bases and V 9 bases, and 7 bases lay outside the gene matches. Here the CDR3 reads CAITRGEANEKLFF. The DNA for the CDR3 is TGTGCCATTACCAGGGGGGAGGCTAATGAAAAACTGTTTTTT.

This clone was seen a single time. This chain links TRBV11-2 with TRBJ2-5; weak D call: TRBD2 (6 bases). Germline CDR1 SGHAT, CDR2 FQNNGV. The CDR3 totals 16 residues. V was trimmed by 1 base and J by 5 bases, leaving 17 bases between them. CDR3 sequence (DNA): TGTGCCAGCAGCTTAGTCCCGGGAGCTCAGGCGGAGACCCAGTACTTC. Translated: CASSLVPGAQAETQYF.

This clone was counted once. The chain is built from TRBV13 and TRBJ1-3, with a possible D match to TRBD1 (6 bases). This CDR3 spans 15 amino acids. Trimming shortened V by 5 bases and J by 0 bases, and 11 bases separated the two germline ends. Germline assignment: CDR1 PRHDT and CDR2 FYEKMQ (reference sequence). The CDR3 DNA follows: TGTGCCAGCAGCCAGACGACAGGCTCTGGAAACACCATATATTTT. It yields the protein CASSQTTGSGNTIYF.

The chain has TRBV19 and TRBJ1-6; D call uncertain. Trimming pared 6 bases from V and 0 bases from J, leaving 15 bases between. Germline lookup yields CDR1 LNHDA and CDR2 SQIVND (reference sequence). The CDR3 sequence is 17 residues long. The CDR3 loop reads CASRPPGIDSYNSPLHF. CDR3 DNA: TGTGCCAGTAGGCCCCCGGGGATCGACTCCTATAATTCACCCCTCCACTTT. Combining the CDR3 with reference TRBV19 and TRBJ1-6 gives the whole variable domain DGGITQSPKYLFRKEGQNVTLSCEQNLNHDAMYWYRQDPGQGLRLIYYSQIVNDFQKGDIAEGYSVSREKKESFPLTVTSAQKNPTAFYLCASRPPGIDSYNSPLHFGNGTRLTVT.

The V and J genes are TRBV19 and TRBJ1-5, with a possible D match to TRBD1 (5 bases). Per the germline V gene, CDR1 is LNHDA and CDR2 is SQIVND (reference sequence). This CDR3 has 13 residues. V was cut by 5 bases and J by 6 bases, with 11 bases left in between. The CDR3 bases are TGTGCCAGTAGTTCCGGGGGGAGTCAGCCCCAGCATTTT. Its protein is CASSSGGSQPQHF.

This clone was seen once. J is TRBJ1-1 and V is TRBV5-4; D not certain. Germline V gene lookup returns CDR1 SGHNT and CDR2 YYREEE (reference sequence). CDR3 size: 14 residues. Trimming pared 7 bases from V and 4 bases from J, leaving 17 bases between. CDR3 residues: CASRLLGDRTEAFF. The CDR3, as DNA: TGTGCCAGCCGCCTCTTGGGAGATCGCACTGAAGCTTTCTTT.

For the CDR3, the DNA is TGTGCCAGCCGCCACCGGGAGACCCAGTACTTC. This gives the protein CASRHRETQYF. The rearrangement links TRBV6-5 to TRBJ2-5; no clear D gene. The CDR3 extends over 11 amino acids. Germline V gene data show CDR1 as MNHEY and CDR2 as SVGAGI. V was trimmed by 8 bases and J by 5 bases, leaving 9 bases between them.

The chain is built from TRBV20-1 and TRBJ1-2, with D perhaps matching TRBD1 (6 bases). The CDR3 runs to 11 residues. Trimming removed 4 bases at V and 6 bases at J, with 9 bases between. The germline gives CDR1 DFQATT, CDR2 SNEGSKA (reference sequence). The CDR3 coding sequence is TGCAGTGCTACTCAGGGGCATGGCTACACCTTC. This codes for CSATQGHGYTF.

V gene TRBV7-9 combines with J gene TRBJ1-2; D call uncertain. The CDR3 totals 11 residues. Germline lookup yields CDR1 SEHNR and CDR2 FQNEAQ (reference sequence). The CDR3 region has the DNA TGTGCGGTTCAGGATAACTATGGCTACACCTTC. This translates into CAVQDNYGYTF.

The rearrangement joins TRBV6-4 to TRBJ2-2, with 9 bases aligning to TRBD2. The CDR3 is 15 residues long. V trimming: 5 bases; J trimming: 4 bases; junction bases outside the gene matches: 5. Germline V gene lookup returns CDR1 MRHNA and CDR2 SNTAGT. The chain's CDR3 is CASSSGLASTGELFF. CDR3 nucleotides: TGTGCCAGCAGTTCGGGACTAGCCTCCACCGGGGAGCTGTTTTTT.

The chain uses TRBV19 and TRBJ2-4; TRBD2 might be the D (7 bases). Germline V gene lookup returns CDR1 LNHDA and CDR2 SQIVND (reference sequence). The CDR3 consists of 17 residues. Trimming shortened V by 3 bases and J by 1 base, and 16 bases separated the two germline ends. This CDR3 reads CASSIRKGGTAKNIQYF. In DNA, the CDR3 is TGTGCCAGTAGTATCCGAAAGGGGGGGACGGCCAAAAACATTCAGTACTTC.

This clone appeared a single time. The chain has TRBV14 and TRBJ1-3; the D is unclear. This CDR3 spans 12 amino acids. Per the germline V gene, CDR1 is SGHDN and CDR2 is FVKESK. V lost 4 bases, J lost 1 base, and 2 bases lay in between. The CDR3, as DNA: TGTGCCAGCAGCCTATCTGGAAACACCATATATTTT. Residues: CASSLSGNTIYF.

This clone was found once. The chain joins TRBV19 to TRBJ2-1; 8 nucleotides align to TRBD2. Germline V gene sequence: CDR1 LNHDA, CDR2 SQIVND (reference sequence). The CDR3 is 16 amino acids. The V gene end was trimmed by 3 bases and the J gene end by 7 bases; junction bases not matched to a gene: 11. CDR3 loop: CASSIRGQLAANEQFF. The CDR3 nucleotides are TGTGCCAGTAGTATTAGGGGACAACTAGCGGCGAATGAGCAGTTCTTC. Supplemented by reference TRBV19 and TRBJ2-1, the full variable domain reads DGGITQSPKYLFRKEGQNVTLSCEQNLNHDAMYWYRQDPGQGLRLIYYSQIVNDFQKGDIAEGYSVSREKKESFPLTVTSAQKNPTAFYLCASSIRGQLAANEQFFGPGTRLTVL.

V is TRBV7-8 and J is TRBJ2-7; TRBD1 matches at 11 bases. The CDR3 runs 15 residues. Losses at the gene ends were 1 base for V and 2 bases for J; bases not matched to a gene: 1. Germline V CDR1 and CDR2: SGHVS, FQNEAQ. CDR3 DNA sequence: TGTGCCAGCAGCTTAGGGGACAGGGGGGCCTACGAGCAGTACTTC. This encodes CASSLGDRGAYEQYF.

This chain uses TRBV6-5 with TRBJ2-3, with D possibly being TRBD1 (6 bases). This CDR3 contains 14 residues. Per the germline V gene, CDR1 is MNHEY and CDR2 is SVGAGI. With 5 bases removed from V and 6 bases from J, the gap between germline ends came to 15 bases. The CDR3 spells CASSPTRRGDTQYF. The CDR3 nucleotides read TGTGCCAGCAGTCCGACCCGCAGGGGCGATACGCAGTATTTT.

The J gene is TRBJ2-1, the V gene TRBV4-1; 7 nucleotides agree with TRBD1. The CDR3 has 18 amino acids. J gave up 2 bases and V 2 bases, and 12 bases lay outside the gene matches. CDR1 MGHRA and CDR2 YSYEKL come from the germline V gene. The CDR3 sequence: CASSQTDDRVRTYNEQFF. The CDR3 nucleotides are TGCGCCAGCAGCCAAACCGACGACAGGGTAAGAACCTACAATGAGCAGTTCTTC.

Regarding this clone: A far larger clone is one base from this, pointing to a likely read error. The chain employs TRBV7-2 and TRBJ1-2; D perhaps matches TRBD1 (5 bases). With 4 bases removed from V and 3 bases from J, the gap between germline ends came to 6 bases. This CDR3 is built from 12 residues. CDR1 and CDR2 (germline): SGHTA, FQGNSA. The CDR3 DNA sequence: TGTGCCAGCAGCTCGGGGGACTATGGCTACACCTTC. It specifies CASSSGDYGYTF.

As DNA, the CDR3 is TGTGCCAGTACTCCTACAGGGGGGGTTTCACCCCTCCACTTT. It yields the protein CASTPTGGVSPLHF. The V and J genes are TRBV19 and TRBJ1-6; 8 bases are shared with TRBD1. Germline-derived CDR1 and CDR2 are LNHDA and SQIVND (reference sequence). The trim removed 7 bases at V and 9 bases at J, leaving 8 bases unmatched. CDR3 length equals 14 residues.

This clone was picked up a small number of times. The chain carries TRBV4-2 and TRBJ2-1, with 10 positions matching TRBD2. The J segment lost 2 bases and the V segment lost 1 base, leaving 5 bases of the junction unmatched. Germline-derived CDR1 and CDR2 are LGHNA and YNFKEQ. The CDR3 runs to 17 residues. The CDR3 bases are TGTGCCAGCAGCCAAGCTAGCGGGGGCCTAACCTACAATGAGCAGTTCTTC. This sequence encodes CASSQASGGLTYNEQFF.

V is TRBV18 and J is TRBJ1-6; TRBD1 is a possible D gene (5 bases). V was pared by 0 bases and J by 10 bases, with 10 bases between. The germline V gene encodes CDR1 KGHSH and CDR2 LQKENI. CDR3 length: 14 amino acids. CDR3 residues: CASSPPLGESPLHF. CDR3 DNA sequence: TGTGCCAGCTCACCACCGTTAGGGGAATCACCCCTCCACTTT.

About this clone itself: This specimen includes other DNA sequences encoding the same CDR3. The rearrangement joins TRBV3-1 (or the pseudogene TRBV3-2) to TRBJ1-4; 8 bases agree with TRBD1. The trim removed 4 bases at V and 8 bases at J, leaving 9 bases unmatched. CDR1 and CDR2 (germline): LGHDT, YNNKEL (reference sequence). The CDR3 extends over 15 amino acids. The CDR3 reads CASSPRTGLGEKLFF. Written as DNA, the CDR3 is TGTGCCAGCAGCCCCAGGACAGGGCTAGGGGAAAAACTGTTTTTT.